Following are 22 T cell receptor beta chains from one sample sequenced in a study of T cell responses to AZD1222 COVID-19 vaccine. Method: immunoSEQ multiplex PCR; TCRdb's copy keeps in-frame clones and lacks some. Among just under 75,000 clones listed, around three quarters were seen once. The sequences come from peripheral blood, collected 28 days after the second AZD1222 dose. All receptors come from an adult who received the AZD1222 COVID-19 vaccine.

This clone was recorded a few times. The CDR3 DNA follows: TGCGCCAGCAGTGACGGGACAGGCTACGAGCAGTACTTC. This encodes CASSDGTGYEQYF. This chain uses TRBV10-2 with TRBJ2-7; 8 nucleotides match TRBD1. Unmatched junction bases numbered 1, after V lost 3 bases and J lost 3 bases. The CDR3 length is 13 residues. Looked up from germline, CDR1 is WSHSY and CDR2 is SAAADI.

The chain links TRBV5-1 to TRBJ2-2; D is undetermined. The length of the CDR3 is 16 residues. The germline V gene encodes CDR1 SGHRS and CDR2 YFSETQ. Trimming stripped 4 bases from V and 1 base from J, with 14 bases between. The CDR3, as DNA: TGCGCCAGCAGCGCCCGGGCAGGTCTGAACACCGGGGAGCTGTTTTTT. Protein: CASSARAGLNTGELFF. The full variable domain, with the rest looked up from reference TRBV5-1 and TRBJ2-2, is KAGVTQTPRYLIKTRGQQVTLSCSPISGHRSVSWYQQTPGQGLQFLFEYFSETQRNKGNFPGRFSGRQFSNSRSEMNVSTLELGDSALYLCASSARAGLNTGELFFGEGSRLTVL.

A remark on this clone: The junction differs from germline at one of its ends, possibly a read error. This sequence joins TRBV10-2 and TRBJ1-5; unclear D gene. Germline lookup yields CDR1 WSHSY and CDR2 SAAADI. The CDR3 totals 18 residues. CDR3 sequence (DNA): TGCGCCAGCAGCGAGTCGGTCCTTTCGGGCGGAGGGAATCAGCCCCAGCATTTT. Protein: CASSESVLSGGGNQPQHF.

Details on this clone: Other DNA sequences within the sample encode an identical CDR3. The V call is TRBV24-1, the J call TRBJ1-5; D not resolved. The V end was cut by 4 bases, the J end by 4 bases, with 10 bases between. Germline V gives CDR1 KGHDR, CDR2 SFDVKD. The CDR3 extends over 14 amino acids. CDR3 DNA sequence: TGTGCCACCAGTGACCGAACGGGAAATCAGCCCCAGCATTTT. It translates to CATSDRTGNQPQHF.

This clone was recorded a few times. The rearrangement uses TRBV10-3 and TRBJ1-1; the match to TRBD1 covers 11 bases. The CDR3 sequence is 14 residues long. CDR1 is ENHRY and CDR2 is SYGVKD in the germline V gene. V trimming: 8 bases; J trimming: 5 bases; junction bases outside the gene matches: 7. CDR3 protein: CAIRARDRGTEAFF. DNA of the CDR3: TGTGCCATCCGTGCCCGGGACAGGGGGACTGAAGCTTTCTTT.

The chain is built from TRBV15 and TRBJ2-3; 7 nucleotides line up with TRBD2. CDR1 is LNHNV, CDR2 YYDKDF, per germline (reference sequence). The CDR3 runs 13 residues. V lost 9 bases, J lost 6 bases, and 9 bases stayed unmatched. CDR3 protein: CATKRDPIDTQYF. In DNA form, the CDR3 reads TGTGCCACAAAGCGGGACCCCATTGATACGCAGTATTTT.

The CDR3 bases are TGTGCCAGCTCACCAGTATTCAACCGCGGGGAGAAAGCTGGGGCCAACGTCCTGACTTTC. It translates to CASSPVFNRGEKAGANVLTF. The rearrangement joins TRBV18 to TRBJ2-6; D is perhaps TRBD2 (6 bases). The CDR3 consists of 20 residues. Trimming took off 2 bases at V and 2 bases at J, with 22 bases between the two ends. Germline assignment: CDR1 KGHSH and CDR2 LQKENI.

The V and J genes are TRBV5-4 and TRBJ2-5; the D gene could be TRBD1 or TRBD2 (5 bases each). This CDR3 has 17 residues. Germline V lookup: CDR1 SGHNT, CDR2 YYREEE (reference sequence). The ends were cut back, 5 bases at V and 5 bases at J, with 25 bases in the middle. The CDR3 bases are TGTGCCAGCAGTGCTGATGCGAGTGATGTAGGGACCGAGACCCAGTACTTC. Residues: CASSADASDVGTETQYF. The full variable domain, with the rest looked up from reference TRBV5-4 and TRBJ2-5, is ETGVTQSPTHLIKTRGQQVTLRCSSQSGHNTVSWYQQALGQGPQFIFQYYREEENGRGNFPPRFSGLQFPNYSSELNVNALELDDSALYLCASSADASDVGTETQYFGPGTRLLVL.

This chain connects TRBV6-6 to TRBJ1-3; TRBD1 agrees at 7 bases. Germline-derived CDR1 and CDR2 are MNHNY and SVGAGI (reference sequence). V lost 10 bases to trimming and J lost 0 bases; unmatched junction nucleotides: 3. The CDR3 has 13 amino acids. CDR3 loop: CAIGTASGNTIYF. DNA for the CDR3: TGTGCCATTGGGACAGCCTCTGGAAACACCATATATTTT.

This clone was observed a few times. The CDR3 protein is CASNPTGSGANVLTF. In DNA form, the CDR3 reads TGTGCCAGCAACCCCACGGGATCTGGGGCCAACGTCCTGACTTTC. The genes are TRBV27 and TRBJ2-6; possible D gene TRBD2, 5 bases. Germline CDR1 reads MNHEY; CDR2 reads SMNVEV (reference sequence). Trimming stripped 7 bases from V and 1 base from J, with 11 bases between. The CDR3 has 15 amino acids.

J is TRBJ2-7 and V is TRBV5-6; 9 bases line up with TRBD1. The CDR3 contains 14 residues. Germline CDR1 is SGHDT and CDR2 is YYEEEE. Unmatched junction bases numbered 5, after V lost 3 bases and J lost 4 bases. In DNA, the CDR3 is TGTGCCAGCAGCTCCCCCGGGACAGGGTACGAGCAGTACTTC. Translated, it gives CASSSPGTGYEQYF.

This clone was seen a few times. V is TRBV5-1 and J is TRBJ2-1; 9 nucleotides agree with TRBD2. With V trimmed by 5 bases and J by 7 bases, 10 bases remained unmatched. This CDR3 has 15 amino acids. Germline V gene sequence: CDR1 SGHRS, CDR2 YFSETQ. CDR3 bases: TGCGCCAGCAGGTCGAGCGGGAGGTTCGGGAATGAGCAGTTCTTC. Translating it yields CASRSSGRFGNEQFF.

CDR3 DNA: TGTGCCAGCAGCTTAGTAGGAGGGGCTGTCCACGAGCAGTACTTC. Its translation: CASSLVGGAVHEQYF. The genes are TRBV7-2 and TRBJ2-7, with D possibly being TRBD2 (6 bases). This CDR3 contains 15 residues. The V and J ends lost 1 base and 5 bases respectively, with 15 bases between them. From germline, CDR1 is SGHTA and CDR2 FQGNSA.

The chain carries TRBV15 and TRBJ2-1; 7 nucleotides match TRBD1. Germline assignment: CDR1 LNHNV and CDR2 YYDKDF (reference sequence). The CDR3 runs 15 residues. V gave up 0 bases and J gave up 12 bases; unmatched junction bases: 11. The CDR3 region is CATSRDHGQVVGQFF. DNA for the CDR3: TGTGCCACCAGCAGAGATCACGGACAGGTCGTAGGGCAGTTCTTC. The whole variable domain, filled in from reference TRBV15 and TRBJ2-1, reads DAMVIQNPRYQVTQFGKPVTLSCSQTLNHNVMYWYQQKSSQAPKLLFHYYDKDFNNEADTPDNFQSRRPNTSFCFLDIRSPGLGDTAMYLCATSRDHGQVVGQFFGPGTRLTVL.

The rearrangement joins TRBV12-3 or TRBV12-4 to TRBJ1-2; 7 bases are a match to TRBD1. Germline trimming cut 3 bases from V and 9 bases from J; bases unmatched to any gene: 4. This CDR3 is 12 amino acids long. The CDR3 nucleotides are TGTGCCAGCAGTTTGAACAGGGGAAGCTACACCTTC. Its translation is CASSLNRGSYTF.

The chain combines TRBV7-9 with TRBJ1-1; D gene ambiguous. This CDR3 has 15 amino acids. V was trimmed by 4 bases and J by 2 bases, leaving 14 bases between them. Germline loops: CDR1 SEHNR, CDR2 FQNEAQ (reference sequence). The CDR3 here is CASSSDIQGNTEAFF. CDR3 DNA sequence: TGTGCCAGCAGCTCCGATATTCAAGGTAACACTGAAGCTTTCTTT.

The chain couples TRBV28 to TRBJ1-4; D might be TRBD1 (6 bases). The CDR3 is 15 amino acids. CDR1 MDHEN and CDR2 SYDVKM come from the germline V gene. V lost 4 bases and J 3 bases, leaving 12 bases between the germline ends. The CDR3 region is CASSSPQGANEKLFF. CDR3 coding DNA: TGTGCCAGCAGTTCCCCACAGGGAGCTAATGAAAAACTGTTTTTT.

The chain recombines TRBV24-1 with TRBJ2-2; D uncertain. This CDR3 is built from 13 residues. Per germline, CDR1 KGHDR and CDR2 SFDVKD. V dropped 4 bases and J dropped 10 bases, with 12 bases sitting between them. This chain's CDR3 is CATSDPTVVELFF. The DNA of the CDR3 is TGTGCCACCAGTGACCCCACAGTTGTGGAGCTGTTTTTT.

J is TRBJ2-3 and V is TRBV5-1; D may be TRBD1 (6 bases). Germline CDR1 SGHRS, CDR2 YFSETQ. This CDR3 region has 15 residues. Trimming stripped 0 bases from V and 4 bases from J, with 12 bases between. The CDR3 reads CASSLAIQGADTQYF. CDR3 DNA sequence: TGCGCCAGCAGCTTGGCCATACAGGGAGCAGATACGCAGTATTTT.

The chain carries TRBV7-2 and TRBJ2-5; 9 bases are a match to TRBD2. The germline gives CDR1 SGHTA, CDR2 FQGNSA. J was trimmed by 2 bases and V by 6 bases; bases with no gene match: 7. This CDR3 is 15 amino acids long. CDR3 protein: CASSGGGRGQETQYF. The CDR3 nucleotides are TGTGCCAGCAGTGGGGGCGGGAGGGGTCAAGAGACCCAGTACTTC. Based on the CDR3 plus reference TRBV7-2 and TRBJ2-5, the full variable domain is GAGVSQSPSNKVTEKGKDVELRCDPISGHTALYWYRQSLGQGLEFLIYFQGNSAPDKSGLPSDRFSAERTGGSVSTLTIQRTQQEDSAVYLCASSGGGRGQETQYFGPGTRLLVL.

The rearrangement uses TRBV19 and TRBJ1-4; D ambiguous. This CDR3 is built from 14 residues. Trimming took 5 bases from V and 0 from J, leaving 7 bases between them. Looked up from germline, CDR1 is LNHDA and CDR2 is SQIVND (reference sequence). The DNA of the CDR3 is TGTGCCAGTAGTCAACAAGCAACTAATGAAAAACTGTTTTTT. The encoded protein is CASSQQATNEKLFF.

The gene calls are TRBV3-1 (or the pseudogene TRBV3-2) and TRBJ2-3; the match to TRBD2 covers 11 bases. Unmatched junction bases numbered 4, after V lost 2 bases and J lost 9 bases. The germline gives CDR1 LGHDT, CDR2 YNNKEL (reference sequence). The CDR3 length is 14 residues. The CDR3 DNA reads TGTGCCAGCAGCCAACTACTAGCGGGAGTCACGCAGTATTTT. It encodes CASSQLLAGVTQYF.